A single sample is the source of the 27 T cell receptor beta chains below, sequenced in a study of T-cell memory formation after mild COVID-19. TCRdb ran MiXCR on the 5' RACE reads and lists one entry per CDR3 protein. This table has over 150,000 distinct CDR3 sequences, 13% appearing once. The sample consisted of PBMCs or a T cell subset sorted from them (not recorded which). The receptor source for this set is a young man who had mild COVID-19 (a few samples of this study predate the infection). Cell type and time point are not known.

This chain joins TRBV6-2 or TRBV6-3 and TRBJ1-2; no reliable D call. The CDR3 has 13 amino acids. Germline V lookup: CDR1 MNHEY, CDR2 SVGEGT. Trimming shortened V by 3 bases and J by 6 bases, and 11 bases separated the two germline ends. Written as DNA, the CDR3 is TGTGCCAGCAGTTATGGTAACTGGGATGGCTACACCTTC. Amino acids: CASSYGNWDGYTF.

The J gene is TRBJ2-1, the V gene TRBV20-1; 7 positions agree with TRBD1. The V gene's germline CDR1 is DFQATT and CDR2 SNEGSKA (reference sequence). The CDR3 totals 13 residues. V lost 6 bases to trimming and J lost 2 bases; unmatched junction nucleotides: 4. CDR3 nucleotides: TGCAGTGCACGACAGGGAACCTACAATGAGCAGTTCTTC. Translating it yields CSARQGTYNEQFF.

This clonotype was recorded at least ten times. The CDR3 loop is CASSQDRGSYGYTF. DNA for the CDR3: TGCGCCAGCAGCCAAGATAGGGGAAGCTATGGCTACACCTTC. The V call is TRBV4-3, the J call TRBJ1-2; perhaps TRBD1 as D (5 bases). CDR1 is LGHNA and CDR2 is YSLEER in the germline V gene. The CDR3 has 14 amino acids. V was cut by 0 bases and J by 4 bases, with 9 bases left in between.

CDR3 DNA: TGCGCCAGCAGCACGCAGGGGGTACCCGGGGAGCTGTTTTTT. It yields the protein CASSTQGVPGELFF. V and J are TRBV5-1 and TRBJ2-2; 7 bases match TRBD1. The V and J ends lost 4 bases and 6 bases, in that order; junction bases with no gene match: 6. The length of the CDR3 is 14 residues. Per the germline V gene, CDR1 is SGHRS and CDR2 is YFSETQ.

This clonotype turned up a few times. V is TRBV5-1 and J is TRBJ2-3, with D perhaps assigned TRBD1 or TRBD2 (5 bases each). V lost 0 bases to trimming and J lost 2 bases, with 10 bases between them. CDR3 length equals 15 residues. Germline values: CDR1 SGHRS, CDR2 YFSETQ. The CDR3 DNA reads as TGCGCCAGCAGCTTGGAAGGGACCCACACAGATACGCAGTATTTT. Translation: CASSLEGTHTDTQYF.

Many counts were recorded for this clonotype. The chain carries TRBV5-1 and TRBJ2-3, with 9 nucleotides matching TRBD2. With V trimmed by 0 bases and J by 3 bases, 5 bases remained unmatched. The CDR3 loop spans 16 amino acids. Germline V gene data show CDR1 as SGHRS and CDR2 as YFSETQ. The CDR3 nucleotides read TGCGCCAGCAGCTTGGGAGCTAGCGGGGAGACAGATACGCAGTATTTT. It specifies CASSLGASGETDTQYF.

The chain joins TRBV7-3 to TRBJ1-6; 7 positions agree with TRBD1. Germline-derived CDR1 and CDR2 are SGHTA and FQGTGA. V shed 3 bases and J 7 bases; nucleotides not matched to a gene: 3. CDR3 size: 14 residues. CDR3 coding DNA: TGTGCCAGCAGCTTCGGGACAGAGAATTCACCCCTCCACTTT. Translation: CASSFGTENSPLHF.

V gene TRBV3-1 combines with J gene TRBJ1-6; a weak D match, TRBD1 (5 bases). Germline CDR1 LGHDT, CDR2 YNNKEL (reference sequence). The ends were cut back, 1 base at V and 11 bases at J, with 15 bases in the middle. The CDR3 length is 15 residues. The CDR3 DNA is TGTGCCAGCAGCCAAGCGACAGCGAGAGCCCCACCCCTCCACTTT. Its translation is CASSQATARAPPLHF.

This clonotype was counted only a few times. The chain employs TRBV30 and TRBJ2-5, with a possible D match to TRBD2 (6 bases). The CDR3 has 13 amino acids. CDR1 GTSNPN and CDR2 SVGIG come from the germline V gene (reference sequence). V was cut by 4 bases and J by 5 bases, with 14 bases left in between. In nucleotides, the CDR3 is TGTGCCTGGAATCGGGGGTTTGAGGAGACCCAGTACTTC. Translating it yields CAWNRGFEETQYF.

The rearrangement joins TRBV6-5 to TRBJ1-2; perhaps TRBD1 as D (5 bases). The germline gives CDR1 MNHEY, CDR2 SVGAGI. V was trimmed by 7 bases and J by 3 bases, leaving 18 bases between them. This CDR3 spans 15 amino acids. DNA of the CDR3: TGTGCCAGCACTCGTCGAGGGTTGGGGGACTATGGCTACACCTTC. It yields the protein CASTRRGLGDYGYTF.

The V gene is TRBV6-2 or TRBV6-3, the J gene TRBJ1-2; D gene unclear. The CDR3 spans 11 residues. Trimming took off 8 bases at V and 7 bases at J, with 11 bases between the two ends. CDR1 and CDR2 (germline): MNHEY, SVGEGT. The chain's CDR3 is CASGGLRGYTF. CDR3 in DNA: TGTGCCAGCGGCGGCCTGCGTGGCTACACCTTC.

This clonotype was observed a handful of times. CDR3 residues: CASSSTSGSYEQYV. The DNA for the CDR3 is TGTGCCAGCAGCTCGACTAGCGGCTCCTACGAGCAGTACGTC. The rearrangement uses TRBV6-2 or TRBV6-3 and TRBJ2-7; 9 bases fit TRBD2. The CDR3 contains 14 residues. Germline CDR1 and CDR2: MNHEY and SVGEGT. Unmatched junction bases numbered 3, after V lost 6 bases and J lost 0 bases.

J is TRBJ2-2 and V is TRBV9; a possible D gene is TRBD1 (5 bases). Trimming removed 1 base at V and 4 bases at J, with 8 bases between. Germline CDR1 is SGDLS and CDR2 is YYNGEE. There are 14 residues in the CDR3. CDR3 in amino acids: CASSVSRATGELFF. The CDR3 DNA follows: TGTGCCAGCAGCGTATCCAGGGCCACCGGGGAGCTGTTTTTT.

This clonotype appeared a few times. The chain carries TRBV12-3 or TRBV12-4 and TRBJ2-3, with D hard to call. CDR3 size: 15 residues. V dropped 1 base and J dropped 5 bases, with 13 bases sitting between them. In DNA, the CDR3 is TGTGCCAGCAGTTTAGTATCCCCACCCGGAGATACGCAGTATTTT. Translated: CASSLVSPPGDTQYF.

The chain carries TRBV6-5 and TRBJ2-3; 7 bases map to TRBD1. The length of the CDR3 is 14 residues. The V gene's germline CDR1 is MNHEY and CDR2 SVGAGI. Trimming removed 2 bases from V and 6 bases from J; junction bases left unmatched: 5. The CDR3 spells CASSYGRGWDTQYF. In DNA form, the CDR3 reads TGTGCCAGCAGTTACGGCAGGGGGTGGGATACGCAGTATTTT.

This clonotype was seen only a few times. The genes are TRBV12-3 or TRBV12-4 and TRBJ2-2; D possibly matches TRBD1 or TRBD2 (7 bases each). The CDR3 loop spans 15 amino acids. V was cut by 6 bases and J by 1 base, with 12 bases left in between. The CDR3 DNA reads TGTGCCAGCAGCCAGGGGGGGCAGAACACCGGGGAGCTGTTTTTT. Translating it yields CASSQGGQNTGELFF.

This clonotype was counted a few times. The chain uses TRBV4-2 and TRBJ1-4; D possibly corresponds to TRBD1 (5 bases). Germline V gene sequence: CDR1 LGHNA, CDR2 YNFKEQ. This CDR3 spans 14 amino acids. With 3 bases removed from V and 6 bases from J, the gap between germline ends came to 11 bases. This CDR3 is CASSQPGQDEKLFF. CDR3 bases: TGTGCCAGCAGCCAGCCCGGACAAGATGAAAAACTGTTTTTT.

The J gene is TRBJ2-3, the V gene TRBV6-1, with D unclear. V lost 5 bases to trimming and J lost 3 bases, with 24 bases between them. CDR1 is MNHNS, CDR2 SASEGT, per germline. The CDR3 covers 18 residues. The CDR3 DNA sequence: TGTGCCAGCAGTTATCCCATCTTAAGGGCCAGCGAGACAGATACGCAGTATTTT. Its protein is CASSYPILRASETDTQYF.

This clonotype was seen only a few times. The genes are TRBV5-1 and TRBJ2-5; D could derive from TRBD1 or TRBD2 (5 bases each). The CDR3 covers 14 residues. Germline CDR1 reads SGHRS; CDR2 reads YFSETQ. Trimming removed 3 bases at V and 3 bases at J, with 12 bases between. The chain's CDR3 is CASSSSGTEETQYF. In nucleotides, the CDR3 is TGCGCCAGCAGCTCATCCGGGACGGAAGAGACCCAGTACTTC.

This clonotype was observed at least ten times. The chain combines TRBV7-2 with TRBJ2-5; no definite D call. The CDR3 extends over 13 amino acids. V lost 1 base and J lost 4, with 7 bases in between. CDR1 SGHTA and CDR2 FQGNSA come from the germline V gene. CDR3 protein: CASSLVPGETQYF. The CDR3 coding sequence is TGTGCCAGCAGCTTAGTTCCGGGAGAGACCCAGTACTTC.

V is TRBV9 and J is TRBJ2-5; 14 bases map to TRBD2. CDR1 is SGDLS, CDR2 YYNGEE, per germline. CDR3 length: 15 amino acids. V was clipped by 3 bases and J by 3 bases; unmatched bases: 1. CDR3 residues: CASSAGLAGEETQYF. For the CDR3, the DNA is TGTGCCAGCAGCGCGGGACTAGCGGGGGAAGAGACCCAGTACTTC.

This clonotype has at least ten counts. A read error may account for a junction end that differs from germline. The rearrangement uses TRBV3-1 and TRBJ2-7; 8 positions agree with TRBD2. CDR3 length: 13 amino acids. The V gene's germline CDR1 is LGHDT and CDR2 YNNKEL (reference sequence). The CDR3 sequence: CASTRTSSHEQYF. DNA for the CDR3: TGTGCCAGCACCCGGACTAGCTCCCACGAGCAGTACTTC.

The chain joins TRBV30 to TRBJ1-3; D is ambiguous. The CDR3 runs 13 residues. Germline V gene lookup returns CDR1 GTSNPN and CDR2 SVGIG (reference sequence). V shed 2 bases and J shed 0 bases, with 5 bases lying between them. CDR3 DNA sequence: TGTGCCTGGAGTCGAGACTCTGGAAACACCATATATTTT. Translating it yields CAWSRDSGNTIYF.

The chain recombines TRBV7-8 with TRBJ1-1; D is unresolved. The germline V gene has CDR1 SGHVS and CDR2 FQNEAQ. The CDR3 runs 14 residues. Deletions cut 5 bases from V and 4 bases from J, with 14 bases between. The CDR3 reads CASSRLRHPTEAFF. The CDR3 nucleotides read TGTGCCAGCAGCCGATTGAGGCATCCCACTGAAGCTTTCTTT.

This clonotype occurred a few times. This chain connects TRBV6-6 to TRBJ2-7; TRBD1 might be the D (6 bases). This CDR3 is built from 13 residues. Germline CDR1 reads MNHNY; CDR2 reads SVGAGI (reference sequence). V lost 6 bases and J lost 2, with 11 bases in between. CDR3 bases: TGTGCCAGCAGCCCGGACAGTCCCTACGAGCAGTACGTC. Residues: CASSPDSPYEQYV.

This clonotype was observed a few times. V and J are TRBV12-3 or TRBV12-4 and TRBJ1-5; no firm D call. This CDR3 is built from 15 residues. V lost 5 bases and J 4 bases, leaving 15 bases between the germline ends. The CDR3 coding sequence is TGTGCCAGCAGTCTAAGGACCGAGGCAAATCAGCCCCAGCATTTT. Its protein is CASSLRTEANQPQHF.

The genes are TRBV7-2 and TRBJ2-5, with 9 bases aligning to TRBD2. There are 17 residues in the CDR3. V gave up 3 bases and J gave up 0 bases; unmatched junction bases: 8. Germline CDR1 and CDR2: SGHTA and FQGNSA. In DNA form, the CDR3 reads TGTGCCAGCAGCTTTAGCGGTCTAGCGGGGTACCAAGAGACCCAGTACTTC. The encoded protein is CASSFSGLAGYQETQYF.